This is a list of T cell receptor beta chains from one sample in a study of shared clonotypes between healthy human individuals. Assay: immunoSEQ multiplex PCR; the TCRdb copy retains only in-frame clones and omits some. This table holds around 1.4 million clones, 98% found once. Sequencing input: naive CD4+ T cells sorted from blood. The source is a man aged 25-40 years in good health. The CDR3 runs from the conserved cysteine through the conserved F or W. D genes are given only for firm matches. Where a row states a size, it is once, few, many or the class of an expanded clone; other rows omit it.

cdr3_aa: CASSPLERGRISGYTF
cdr3_nt: TGTGCCAGCTCACCACTTGAAAGGGGGCGAATTTCTGGCTACACCTTC
d_call: TRBD1
j_call: TRBJ1-2
clone_size: -
v_call: TRBV18

cdr3_aa: CASSLGEKDMIYNEQFF
cdr3_nt: TGTGCCAGCAGCTTGGGAGAGAAAGATATGATCTACAATGAGCAGTTCTTC
d_call: -
j_call: TRBJ2-1
clone_size: -
v_call: TRBV5-5

cdr3_aa: CASVSNRQAGELFF
cdr3_nt: TGTGCCAGCGTCAGCAACCGACAGGCCGGGGAGCTGTTTTTT
d_call: -
j_call: TRBJ2-2
clone_size: -
v_call: TRBV6-6

cdr3_aa: CASSSGLATPAYNEQFF
cdr3_nt: TGCGCCAGCAGCTCGGGACTAGCGACTCCCGCCTACAATGAGCAGTTCTTC
d_call: TRBD2
j_call: TRBJ2-1
clone_size: -
v_call: TRBV5-1

cdr3_aa: CASSVASQGAGTGELFF
cdr3_nt: TGTGCCAGCAGCGTAGCTTCCCAGGGGGCAGGCACCGGGGAGCTGTTTTTT
d_call: TRBD1
j_call: TRBJ2-2
clone_size: -
v_call: TRBV9

cdr3_aa: CASSPTLISYNEQFF
cdr3_nt: TGTGCCAGCAGCCCGACCCTGATCTCCTACAATGAGCAGTTCTTC
d_call: -
j_call: TRBJ2-1
clone_size: -
v_call: TRBV7-2

cdr3_aa: CASQEAGGFYEQYF
cdr3_nt: TGCGCGTCACAGGAGGCAGGGGGCTTCTACGAGCAGTACTTC
d_call: TRBD1
j_call: TRBJ2-7
clone_size: -
v_call: TRBV5-1

cdr3_aa: CASSQEALGGLGNTGELFF
cdr3_nt: TGTGCCAGCAGCCAAGAAGCCTTAGGGGGCCTGGGGAACACCGGGGAGCTGTTTTTT
d_call: TRBD1
j_call: TRBJ2-2
clone_size: -
v_call: TRBV14

cdr3_aa: CASSVVGTGGSGNTIYF
cdr3_nt: TGTGCCAGCAGCGTAGTAGGGACAGGGGGTTCTGGAAACACCATATATTTT
d_call: TRBD1
j_call: TRBJ1-3
clone_size: -
v_call: TRBV9

cdr3_aa: CASSPQGQMTDTQYF
cdr3_nt: TGTGCCAGCAGCCCGCAGGGACAGATGACAGATACGCAGTATTTT
d_call: TRBD1
j_call: TRBJ2-3
clone_size: -
v_call: TRBV28

cdr3_aa: CASSRGPSRELFF
cdr3_nt: TGTGCCAGCAGCCGCGGACCTTCCCGGGAGCTGTTTTTT
d_call: -
j_call: TRBJ2-2
clone_size: -
v_call: TRBV7-2

cdr3_aa: CASSLWLAGIDTQYF
cdr3_nt: TGTGCCAGCAGCTTATGGCTAGCGGGGATAGATACGCAGTATTTT
d_call: TRBD2
j_call: TRBJ2-3
clone_size: -
v_call: TRBV7-9

cdr3_aa: CASSRSGSDNEQFF
cdr3_nt: TGTGCCAGCTCACGTAGCGGGAGTGACAATGAGCAGTTCTTC
d_call: TRBD2
j_call: TRBJ2-1
clone_size: -
v_call: TRBV18

cdr3_aa: CASSSGGLGYEQYF
cdr3_nt: TGTGCCAGTAGTTCAGGGGGCCTGGGGTACGAGCAGTACTTC
d_call: TRBD1
j_call: TRBJ2-7
clone_size: -
v_call: TRBV19

cdr3_aa: CASSPSGIRRNEQFF
cdr3_nt: TGTGCCAGCAGCCCCTCCGGGATAAGGCGCAATGAGCAGTTCTTC
d_call: -
j_call: TRBJ2-1
clone_size: -
v_call: TRBV11-3

cdr3_aa: CASRTGYNEQFF
cdr3_nt: TGTGCCAGTAGGACAGGGTACAATGAGCAGTTCTTC
d_call: TRBD1
j_call: TRBJ2-1
clone_size: -
v_call: TRBV19

cdr3_aa: CSVEDRQGPSYEQYF
cdr3_nt: TGCAGCGTTGAAGATCGGCAGGGACCCTCCTACGAGCAGTACTTC
d_call: -
j_call: TRBJ2-7
clone_size: -
v_call: TRBV29-1

cdr3_aa: CASSVGRTDTQYF
cdr3_nt: TGTGCCAGCAGCGTAGGGAGGACAGATACGCAGTATTTT
d_call: -
j_call: TRBJ2-3
clone_size: -
v_call: TRBV9

cdr3_aa: CASSPGRAGKWGPPYEQYF
cdr3_nt: TGTGCCAGCTCACCAGGGAGGGCAGGGAAGTGGGGCCCCCCCTACGAGCAGTACTTC
d_call: TRBD2
j_call: TRBJ2-7
clone_size: -
v_call: TRBV18

cdr3_aa: CASSYNRGYTGELFF
cdr3_nt: TGTGCCAGCAGTTACAACAGGGGATACACCGGGGAGCTGTTTTTT
d_call: TRBD1
j_call: TRBJ2-2
clone_size: -
v_call: TRBV6-5

cdr3_aa: CASSLRTSGRLETQYF
cdr3_nt: TGCGCCAGCAGCCTTCGGACTAGCGGGAGGTTAGAGACCCAGTACTTC
d_call: TRBD2
j_call: TRBJ2-5
clone_size: -
v_call: TRBV5-1

cdr3_aa: CASSLEGTTLYQPQHF
cdr3_nt: TGCGCCAGCAGTCTTGAGGGGACGACCTTATATCAGCCCCAGCATTTT
d_call: -
j_call: TRBJ1-5
clone_size: few
v_call: TRBV23-1

cdr3_aa: CASSRAGGPGEQFF
cdr3_nt: TGTGCCAGCAGTCGAGCGGGAGGGCCCGGTGAGCAGTTCTTC
d_call: TRBD2
j_call: TRBJ2-1
clone_size: -
v_call: TRBV7-3

cdr3_aa: CASSPPTGGRTEAFF
cdr3_nt: TGTGCCAGCAGCCCCCCTACCGGGGGCAGGACTGAAGCTTTCTTT
d_call: -
j_call: TRBJ1-1
clone_size: -
v_call: TRBV6-5

cdr3_aa: CASSSTGRDEKLFF
cdr3_nt: TGTGCCAGCTCATCGACAGGCCGGGATGAAAAACTGTTTTTT
d_call: -
j_call: TRBJ1-4
clone_size: -
v_call: TRBV18

cdr3_aa: CASRMAGQVNTDTQYF
cdr3_nt: TGTGCCAGCAGAATGGCGGGACAGGTAAACACAGATACGCAGTATTTT
d_call: TRBD1
j_call: TRBJ2-3
clone_size: -
v_call: TRBV5-4